The rows below give T cell receptor beta chains drawn from one sample of a study of identical twins. TCRdb re-called the 5' RACE reads with MiXCR, one entry per CDR3 protein. The sample includes approximately 700,000 distinct CDR3 sequences, approximately 6.1% of them seen just once. The sample taken for sequencing was naive T cells sorted from blood. The receptors stem from a man aged 18 to 29 in good health. The CDR3 runs from the conserved cysteine through the conserved F or W. A D gene is named only where the DNA matches it firmly. Part of the rows lack a size; the others show once, few, many or a class for expanded clones.

J	D	V	size	DNA	CDR3
TRBJ2-5	-	TRBV7-8	-	TGTGCCAGCAGCTTAGGCGGGGACAGATACTTC	CASSLGGDRYF
TRBJ2-7	-	TRBV7-9	few	TGTGCCAGCAGCTTAGAAGGGACCTACGAGCAGTACTTC	CASSLEGTYEQYF
TRBJ2-7	TRBD1	TRBV4-3	-	TGCGCCAGCAGCCAAGACGTTGTGGGACAGGTGCCCTACGAGCAGTACTTC	CASSQDVVGQVPYEQYF
TRBJ2-2	TRBD2	TRBV4-2	-	TGTGCCAGCAGCCATGGACTAGCGGGATTAAACACCGGGGAGCTGTTTTTT	CASSHGLAGLNTGELFF
TRBJ1-1	TRBD1	TRBV30	many	TGTGCCGGTAGGACAGGCGGGCGAGCTTTCTTT	CAGRTGGRAFF
TRBJ2-1	-	TRBV24-1	many	TGTGCCACCAGTGTCAGTTCCAGCTTCAATGAGCAGTTCTTC	CATSVSSSFNEQFF
TRBJ2-1	TRBD2	TRBV12-3/TRBV12-4	many	TGTGCCAGCAGTATGGGACTAGCGGGTCTCAATGAGCAGTTCTTC	CASSMGLAGLNEQFF
TRBJ2-3	-	TRBV5-1	-	TGCGCCAGCAGCTCCGACCGAGTCTCTAGCACAGATACGCAGTATTTT	CASSSDRVSSTDTQYF
TRBJ2-4	-	TRBV4-1	few	TGCGCCAGCAGCCCCTGGGACCGGGGATCCAAAAACATTCAGTACTTC	CASSPWDRGSKNIQYF
TRBJ2-5	-	TRBV11-2	many	TGTGCCAGCAGCTTAGACGTAGAGACCCAGTACTTC	CASSLDVETQYF
TRBJ2-1	TRBD2	TRBV12-3/TRBV12-4	many	TGTGCCAGCAGTCGGACTAGCGGTTACAATGAGCAGTTCTTC	CASSRTSGYNEQFF
TRBJ2-7	-	TRBV29-1	many	TGCAGCGTTGAAGATGTAGAGGGGCTAAGCTCCTACGAGCAGTACTTC	CSVEDVEGLSSYEQYF
TRBJ2-1	-	TRBV28	many	TGTGCCAGCAGGTCCCAGGGAAGAGGTAATGAGCAGTTCTTC	CASRSQGRGNEQFF
TRBJ2-1	-	TRBV4-3	-	TGCGCCAGCAGCCAGAACAGCGGCGCCAGCGATGAGCAGTTCTTC	CASSQNSGASDEQFF
TRBJ2-1	TRBD1	TRBV20-1	few	TGCAGTGCTAGAGATACGGGACAGGGTGAGTTCTTC	CSARDTGQGEFF
TRBJ2-1	TRBD2	TRBV5-5	-	TGTGCCAGCAGCTTGGAGGTGGGACTAGCAACACTCGGTGAGCAGTTCTTC	CASSLEVGLATLGEQFF
TRBJ2-7	-	TRBV28	few	TGTGCCAGCAGGGGTTTCGGTTGGGACGAGCAGTACTTC	CASRGFGWDEQYF
TRBJ1-5	-	TRBV20-1	many	TGCAGTGCTAGGTCGTTGAGGGGCCATCAGCCCCAGCATTTT	CSARSLRGHQPQHF
TRBJ2-7	TRBD1	TRBV30	-	TGTGCCTGGGATTCCGGGACAGTCTACGAGCAGTACTTC	CAWDSGTVYEQYF
TRBJ2-5	-	TRBV30	few	TGTGCCTGCGGGGTCGGGGAGACCCAGTACTTC	CACGVGETQYF
TRBJ2-7	-	TRBV5-1	few	TGCGCCAGCAGCTTGGGACAGAGAAACTACGAGCAGTACTTC	CASSLGQRNYEQYF
TRBJ1-4	TRBD1	TRBV27	many	TGTGCCAGCAGTTTAACCGGGACAGGGGGTGAAAAACTGTTTTTT	CASSLTGTGGEKLFF
TRBJ2-3	-	TRBV11-2	few	TGTGCCAGCAGCTCCCCCTTTAGGGCCACCAAGGGCACAGATACGCAGTATTTT	CASSSPFRATKGTDTQYF
TRBJ2-2	-	TRBV6-4	many	TGTGCCAGCAGTGACGCGGACACCGGGGAGCTGTTTTTT	CASSDADTGELFF
TRBJ2-5	-	TRBV7-9	many	TGTGCCAGCAGCCCTAGGGAGTCGGCGGGGGAGACCCAGTACTTC	CASSPRESAGETQYF
TRBJ2-3	TRBD1	TRBV29-1	-	TGCAGCGCAATGGGGACAGGGGCGGCAGATACGCAGTATTTT	CSAMGTGAADTQYF
TRBJ1-1	TRBD1	TRBV6-5	few	TGTGCCAGCAGTTACGCGACAGGGGTTCAAGCTTTCTTT	CASSYATGVQAFF
TRBJ1-1	-	TRBV30	many	TGTGCCTGGAGTGGGTCCAGCGGTGGGAACACTGAAGCTTTCTTT	CAWSGSSGGNTEAFF
TRBJ2-3	-	TRBV5-1	many	TGTGCCAGCAGCTTAGAACCAGATACGCAGTATTTT	CASSLEPDTQYF
TRBJ1-2	-	TRBV5-1	few	TGCGCCAGCAGCTTGGCCTTTGGGGAAACCTATGGCTACACCTTC	CASSLAFGETYGYTF
TRBJ2-3	TRBD1	TRBV5-1	many	TGCGCCAGCAGCCAAGGGACAGGGGCCGGCACAGATACGCAGTATTTT	CASSQGTGAGTDTQYF
TRBJ2-5	TRBD2	TRBV20-1	many	TGCAGTGCTAGAGTTAGCGGGAGGGCCAGGTCAGAGACCCAGTACTTC	CSARVSGRARSETQYF
TRBJ2-3	-	TRBV20-1	many	TGCAGTGCTGGGGGGGCTAGCGACCGTATTTATACGCAGTATTTT	CSAGGASDRIYTQYF
TRBJ1-5	-	TRBV30	few	TGTGCCTGGAGTGTCTCGGGCGGAGGGCATCAGCCCCAGCATTTT	CAWSVSGGGHQPQHF
TRBJ2-3	-	TRBV20-1	many	TGCAGTGCTAGAGCCTCAACGACCCGGCGGGTCCGGGTAGATACGCAGTATTTT	CSARASTTRRVRVDTQYF
TRBJ2-1	TRBD2	TRBV7-2	few	TGTGCCAGCAGCCCTCCGGGACTAGCGGGACGGGAGCAGTTCTTC	CASSPPGLAGREQFF
TRBJ2-3	-	TRBV6-1	many	TGTGCCAGTTCTCGGGGCGGGAACCCAGATACGCAGTATTTT	CASSRGGNPDTQYF
TRBJ1-4	-	TRBV5-1	-	TGCGCCAGCAGCCTTGGATCTTCGGGGAGGAATGAAAAACTGTTTTTT	CASSLGSSGRNEKLFF
TRBJ2-3	TRBD1	TRBV30	-	TGTGCCTGGAGCCGGACAGGGGGCCGAGATACGCAGTATTTT	CAWSRTGGRDTQYF
TRBJ2-5	TRBD1	TRBV11-2	few	TGTGCCAGCAGCCCGGGGGACAGGGGACAAGAGACCCAGTACTTC	CASSPGDRGQETQYF
TRBJ2-3	-	TRBV5-1	many	TGCGCCAGCAGCTTGGTAGTACGGGATACGCAGTATTTT	CASSLVVRDTQYF
TRBJ1-1	-	TRBV18	few	TGTGCCAGCTCACCGGTTAACGGGGACACTGAAGCTTTCTTT	CASSPVNGDTEAFF
TRBJ2-1	TRBD2	TRBV4-2	few	TGTGCCAGCAGCCCCAACGCGGGACTAGCGGGAGTCAATGAGCAGTTCTTC	CASSPNAGLAGVNEQFF
TRBJ2-7	-	TRBV10-3	few	TGTGCCATCAGAGGAAGCGACGAGCAGTACTTC	CAIRGSDEQYF
TRBJ1-1	-	TRBV6-5	-	TGTGCCAGCAGTCTACTCGGGGGGAAGGCTGAAGCTTTCTTT	CASSLLGGKAEAFF
TRBJ1-1	TRBD1	TRBV7-8	-	TGTGCCAGCAGCTCGGGACAGGCGGGCTGGGCTTTCTTT	CASSSGQAGWAFF
TRBJ2-1	-	TRBV12-3/TRBV12-4	many	TGTGCCAGCAGTCCGTTTGGTGGGAGTACCTACAATGAGCAGTTCTTC	CASSPFGGSTYNEQFF
TRBJ1-5	TRBD1	TRBV29-1	-	TGCAGCGTTGTGGCAGGGGGCGGCAATCAGCCCCAGCATTTT	CSVVAGGGNQPQHF